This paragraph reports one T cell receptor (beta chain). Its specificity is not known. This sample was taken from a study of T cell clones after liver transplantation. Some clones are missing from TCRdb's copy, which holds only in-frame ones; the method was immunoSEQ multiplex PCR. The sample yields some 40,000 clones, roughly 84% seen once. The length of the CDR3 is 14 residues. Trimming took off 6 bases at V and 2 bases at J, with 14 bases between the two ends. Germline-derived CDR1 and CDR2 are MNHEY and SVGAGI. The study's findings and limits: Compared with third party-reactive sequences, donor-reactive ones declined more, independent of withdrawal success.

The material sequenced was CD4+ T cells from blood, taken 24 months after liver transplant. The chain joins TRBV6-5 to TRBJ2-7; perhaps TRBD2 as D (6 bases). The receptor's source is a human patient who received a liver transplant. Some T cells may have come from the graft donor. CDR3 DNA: TGTGCCAGCAGAAAGCGGGTTTCAACCTACGAGCAGTACTTC. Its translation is CASRKRVSTYEQYF.